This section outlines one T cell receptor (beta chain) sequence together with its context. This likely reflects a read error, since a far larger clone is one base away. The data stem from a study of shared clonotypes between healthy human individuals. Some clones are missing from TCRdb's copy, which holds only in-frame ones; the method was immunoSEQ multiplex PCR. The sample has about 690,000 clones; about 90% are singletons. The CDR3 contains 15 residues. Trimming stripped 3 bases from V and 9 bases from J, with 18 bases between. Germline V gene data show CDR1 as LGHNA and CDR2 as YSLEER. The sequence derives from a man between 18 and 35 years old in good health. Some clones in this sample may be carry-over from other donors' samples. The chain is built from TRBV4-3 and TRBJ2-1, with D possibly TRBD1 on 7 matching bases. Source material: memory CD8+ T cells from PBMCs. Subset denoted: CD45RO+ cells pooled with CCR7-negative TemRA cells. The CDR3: CASSHVRDWDSEQFF. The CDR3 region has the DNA TGCGCCAGCAGCCATGTCCGGGACTGGGACAGTGAGCAGTTCTTC.